Following are 11 T cell receptor beta chains from one sample sequenced in a study of T cells in Graves' hyperthyroidism and ophthalmopathy. Amplified regions were TCR beta CDR3 sequences from RNA transcripts. In the first-round RT-PCR of the TCR CDR3, the HTBI primer set was used. TCRdb passed the multiplex PCR reads through MiXCR, listing each CDR3 protein once. The data show 300,000 or so distinct CDR3 sequences, with about 18% seen just once and 49% held by the top ten. Input material: blood. The origin of the receptors is a woman aged 50 to 60 with Graves' hyperthyroidism.

This chain's CDR3 is CASSPDRGRTGELFF. As DNA, the CDR3 is TGTGCCAGCAGCCCGGACAGGGGGCGAACCGGGGAGCTGTTTTTT. The chain combines TRBV14 with TRBJ2-2; 11 bases fit TRBD1. Trimming cost V 4 bases and J 5 bases; bases outside gene matches: 3. From germline, CDR1 is SGHDN and CDR2 FVKESK. The CDR3 loop spans 15 amino acids.

A few counts support this clonotype. The J gene is TRBJ2-7, the V gene TRBV18; tentative D call: TRBD1 (5 bases). CDR1 KGHSH and CDR2 LQKENI come from the germline V gene. This CDR3 is 13 amino acids long. With 2 bases removed from V and 6 bases from J, the gap between germline ends came to 11 bases. DNA of the CDR3: TGTGCCAGCTCACCATCCGACAGTCGCGAGCAGTACGTC. It encodes CASSPSDSREQYV.

The genes are TRBV5-8 and TRBJ1-6; D is undetermined. Germline V gene sequence: CDR1 SGHTS, CDR2 YDEGEE. The CDR3 runs to 16 residues. V lost 2 bases to trimming and J lost 8 bases, with 17 bases between them. The CDR3 region is CASSFLGEPLDSPLHF. The CDR3 DNA reads as TGTGCCAGCAGCTTCCTCGGGGAGCCCTTGGATTCACCCCTCCACTTT.

This sequence joins TRBV19 and TRBJ2-1; D is possibly TRBD1 or TRBD2 (6 bases each). Germline assignment: CDR1 LNHDA and CDR2 SQIVND (reference sequence). V lost 3 bases, J lost 9 bases, and 18 bases lay in between. The CDR3 loop spans 15 amino acids. In nucleotides, the CDR3 is TGTGCCAGTAGTATCCCCGGGGGCCAACAGACTGAGCAGTTCTTC. It translates to CASSIPGGQQTEQFF.

This clonotype came up once. At one of its ends the junction is not consistent with the germline gene, which may arise from a read error. In DNA, the CDR3 is TGTGCCAGCAGCAGGGGACAGGGGGTTAACATCGGGGAGCTGTTTTTT. As protein: CASSRGQGVNIGELFF. V usage is TRBV5-5 and J usage is TRBJ2-2, with 11 bases aligning to TRBD1. Germline V gene lookup returns CDR1 SGHKS and CDR2 YYEKEE (reference sequence). CDR3 length: 16 residues.

Concerning this clonotype itself: The CDR3 carries no conserved terminal phenylalanine or tryptophan, so it likely arises from a read error. CDR3 sequence reads: CASSRGTSGTDTQYL. The CDR3 bases are TGCGCCAGCAGCCGAGGGACTAGCGGAACAGATACGCAGTATTTA. This chain uses TRBV5-1 with TRBJ2-3; TRBD2 aligns across 11 bases. Germline-derived CDR1 and CDR2 are SGHRS and YFSETQ. This CDR3 comprises 15 residues. V was clipped by 4 bases and J by 3 bases; unmatched bases: 4.

CDR3 nucleotide sequence: TGTGCCATCAGTGAGTCCGGAGACACCGGGGAGCTGTTTTTT. This encodes CAISESGDTGELFF. This sequence joins TRBV10-3 and TRBJ2-2; D call uncertain. CDR1 and CDR2 from the germline V gene are ENHRY and SYGVKD. There are 14 residues in the CDR3. Trimming took 0 bases from V and 3 from J, leaving 5 bases between them.

V is TRBV7-9 and J is TRBJ2-1; the D gene is possibly TRBD2 (5 bases). The CDR3 totals 14 residues. Trimming pared 0 bases from V and 10 bases from J, leaving 13 bases between. Germline V gene sequence: CDR1 SEHNR, CDR2 FQNEAQ (reference sequence). The CDR3 DNA reads TGTGCCAGCAGCTTAGCAGCGGAACTCTACGAGCAGTTCTTC. Translating it yields CASSLAAELYEQFF.

The rearrangement links TRBV7-3 to TRBJ1-2; D gene unclear. Germline CDR1 and CDR2: SGHTA and FQGTGA. The CDR3 spans 12 residues. The V end lost 4 bases, the J end lost 5 bases, and 8 bases lay between the germline ends. The CDR3 loop is CASSSTRYGYTF. CDR3 nucleotides: TGTGCCAGCAGCTCTACAAGATATGGCTACACCTTC. Full variable domain (outside the CDR3, taken from reference TRBV7-3 and TRBJ1-2): GAGVSQTPSNKVTEKGKYVELRCDPISGHTALYWYRQSLGQGPEFLIYFQGTGAADDSGLPNDRFFAVRPEGSVSTLKIQRTERGDSAVYLCASSSTRYGYTFGSGTRLTVV.

The chain is built from TRBV3-1 and TRBJ2-2, with D possibly TRBD1 on 6 matching bases. The CDR3 is 14 amino acids. Per germline, CDR1 LGHDT and CDR2 YNNKEL (reference sequence). V was clipped by 6 bases and J by 7 bases, with 15 bases between them. The CDR3: CASRRRGSVGELFF. DNA of the CDR3: TGTGCCAGCAGACGCAGGGGTTCGGTCGGGGAGCTGTTTTTT.

This clonotype was counted many times. The genes are TRBV5-1 and TRBJ1-1; 8 bases match TRBD1. Per germline, CDR1 SGHRS and CDR2 YFSETQ. The CDR3 sequence is 14 residues long. Losses at the gene ends were 4 bases for V and 4 bases for J; bases not matched to a gene: 6. CDR3 sequence (DNA): TGCGCCAGCAGCACTGGACAGGGTCCCACTGAAGCTTTCTTT. Translation: CASSTGQGPTEAFF.